These 32 T cell receptor beta chains were sequenced from one sample in a study of shared clonotypes between healthy human individuals. Here immunoSEQ multiplex PCR was the method, and the copy in TCRdb shows in-frame clones only, minus some. The data contain under 1,100,000 clones, more than 65% of them singletons. What was sequenced was memory CD4+ T cells sorted from blood. Subset defined: CD45RA-negative fraction. Every receptor here comes from a man younger than 35 in good health.

V is TRBV29-1 and J is TRBJ2-3; D may be TRBD1 (6 bases). The CDR3 extends over 14 amino acids. V was shortened by 6 bases and J by 1 base, with 14 bases between the two germline ends. The V gene's germline CDR1 is SQVTM and CDR2 ANQGSEA. CDR3 region: CSVARGSGTDTQYF. The CDR3 coding sequence is TGCAGCGTGGCCAGGGGTAGTGGCACAGATACGCAGTATTTT.

The CDR3 loop reads CASSPSPPGTVNTDTQYF. The DNA of the CDR3 is TGTGCCAGCAGCCCGTCACCTCCCGGGACCGTTAACACAGATACGCAGTATTTT. The chain employs TRBV27 and TRBJ2-3; D is tentatively TRBD1 or TRBD2 (5 bases each). Trimming shortened V by 6 bases and J by 2 bases, and 24 bases separated the two germline ends. This CDR3 contains 18 residues. Germline lookup yields CDR1 MNHEY and CDR2 SMNVEV (reference sequence).

This clone was seen only a few times. The chain has TRBV2 and TRBJ1-4, with D possibly being TRBD1 (5 bases). Germline V lookup: CDR1 SNHLY, CDR2 FYNNEI. CDR3 length: 13 amino acids. Trimming cost V 4 bases and J 12 bases, with 15 bases left between them. As DNA, the CDR3 is TGTGCCAGCAGTGCCCGGGACGGGCGCGAACTGTTTTTT. Translated: CASSARDGRELFF.

The CDR3 protein is CASGQGYNYGYTF. The DNA of the CDR3 is TGTGCCAGCGGACAGGGCTATAACTATGGCTACACCTTC. This chain links TRBV27 with TRBJ1-2; 8 bases line up with TRBD1. V was clipped by 8 bases and J by 1 base; unmatched bases: 3. The CDR3 consists of 13 residues. CDR1 is MNHEY, CDR2 SMNVEV, per germline (reference sequence).

The chain is built from TRBV4-1 and TRBJ1-5; no clear D. Trimming stripped 0 bases from V and 6 bases from J, with 15 bases between. Germline CDR1 reads MGHRA; CDR2 reads YSYEKL. CDR3 size: 16 residues. The CDR3 DNA is TGCGCCAGCAGCCAAGATGTAGGAGTTAGCGGTCAGCCCCAGCATTTT. Translation gives CASSQDVGVSGQPQHF.

The rearrangement links TRBV5-1 to TRBJ1-1, with a tentative D call TRBD1 (6 bases). Germline V lookup: CDR1 SGHRS, CDR2 YFSETQ. The CDR3 extends over 18 amino acids. V was clipped by 5 bases and J by 0 bases, with 23 bases between them. The CDR3 is CASSFGGTFRRVNTEAFF. The CDR3, as DNA: TGCGCCAGCAGTTTCGGAGGGACATTCCGGAGAGTGAACACTGAAGCTTTCTTT.

The genes are TRBV5-6 and TRBJ2-1; the D call may be TRBD1 or TRBD2 (6 bases each). The CDR3 covers 17 residues. Trimming shortened V by 4 bases and J by 8 bases, and 25 bases separated the two germline ends. Germline V lookup: CDR1 SGHDT, CDR2 YYEEEE. The CDR3 bases are TGTGCCAGCAGCCCGAACAGGGACCTCAGGGAGGCACATGAGCAGTTCTTC. It codes for CASSPNRDLREAHEQFF.

This clone was seen ten or more times. The genes are TRBV2 and TRBJ1-5, with TRBD1 identical over 7 bases. This CDR3 spans 15 amino acids. With V trimmed by 6 bases and J by 0 bases, 5 bases remained unmatched. Per germline, CDR1 SNHLY and CDR2 FYNNEI. The CDR3 region is CASSGQVNSNQPQHF. The CDR3 bases are TGTGCCAGCAGCGGACAGGTTAATAGCAATCAGCCCCAGCATTTT.

The chain carries TRBV7-9 and TRBJ2-5; D remains unclear. The CDR3 runs 11 residues. Trimming removed 10 bases at V and 5 bases at J, with 11 bases between. Per germline, CDR1 SEHNR and CDR2 FQNEAQ (reference sequence). The CDR3 DNA reads TGTGCCACCGAGATTCAGGAGACCCAGTACTTC. Translated, it gives CATEIQETQYF.

To note about this clone: The sample holds other DNA sequences that translate to the same CDR3. The chain employs TRBV27 and TRBJ1-6; tentatively, D is TRBD1 (5 bases). Germline loops: CDR1 MNHEY, CDR2 SMNVEV (reference sequence). V was shortened by 2 bases and J by 7 bases, with 12 bases between the two germline ends. The CDR3 length is 15 residues. Here the CDR3 DNA reads TGTGCCAGCAGTTTAAGGGGCTGGGGAAATTCACCCCTCCACTTT. Its translation: CASSLRGWGNSPLHF.

The genes are TRBV28 and TRBJ2-7, with 8 nucleotides matching TRBD1. Unmatched junction bases numbered 3, after V lost 5 bases and J lost 3 bases. CDR3 length equals 13 residues. Germline V gene lookup returns CDR1 MDHEN and CDR2 SYDVKM. The CDR3 nucleotides are TGTGCCAGCAGTGCAGGGGGCCTCTACGAGCAGTACTTC. This codes for CASSAGGLYEQYF. The whole variable domain, filled in from reference TRBV28 and TRBJ2-7, reads DVKVTQSSRYLVKRTGEKVFLECVQDMDHENMFWYRQDPGLGLRLIYFSYDVKMKEKGDIPEGYSVSREKKERFSLILESASTNQTSMYLCASSAGGLYEQYFGPGTRLTVT.

The gene calls are TRBV6-4 and TRBJ1-4; tentative D call: TRBD1 (5 bases). Per germline, CDR1 MRHNA and CDR2 SNTAGT. Trimming removed 2 bases at V and 11 bases at J, with 15 bases between. This CDR3 region has 14 residues. The DNA for the CDR3 is TGTGCCAGCAGTGACAGAGGATCGGGGCGGAAACTGTTTTTT. Its translation is CASSDRGSGRKLFF.

This clone has a handful of counts. The chain recombines TRBV30 with TRBJ2-2, with D possibly being TRBD1 (6 bases). The CDR3 has 15 residues. V lost 1 base to trimming and J lost 3 bases, with 12 bases between them. Per germline, CDR1 GTSNPN and CDR2 SVGIG (reference sequence). CDR3: CAWSEQGRDTGELFF. In nucleotides, the CDR3 is TGTGCCTGGAGTGAACAGGGTAGGGACACCGGGGAGCTGTTTTTT.

The chain is built from TRBV5-1 and TRBJ2-3; 7 bases line up with TRBD2. The CDR3 has 16 amino acids. The J segment lost 2 bases and the V segment lost 7 bases, leaving 13 bases of the junction unmatched. Per the germline V gene, CDR1 is SGHRS and CDR2 is YFSETQ. For the CDR3, the DNA is TGCGCCAGCGCACCCTCTTATAGCGGGTTCACAGATACGCAGTATTTT. Amino acids: CASAPSYSGFTDTQYF.

Here the CDR3 reads CSASPVGGYTF. CDR3 DNA sequence: TGCAGTGCTAGTCCAGTTGGGGGCTACACCTTC. The rearrangement links TRBV20-1 to TRBJ1-2; D is unresolved. CDR3 length equals 11 residues. Trimming cost V 3 bases and J 8 bases, with 10 bases left between them. Germline assignment: CDR1 DFQATT and CDR2 SNEGSKA (reference sequence).

The V and J genes are TRBV5-6 and TRBJ1-6; D gene uncertain. V lost 3 bases and J lost 0, with 10 bases in between. The CDR3 is 16 residues long. Germline V gene lookup returns CDR1 SGHDT and CDR2 YYEEEE. The CDR3 DNA reads as TGTGCCAGCAGCTCGAGGAGAAGCTCCTATAATTCACCCCTCCACTTT. As protein: CASSSRRSSYNSPLHF. The full variable domain, completed using reference TRBV5-6 and TRBJ1-6, is DAGVTQSPTHLIKTRGQQVTLRCSPKSGHDTVSWYQQALGQGPQFIFQYYEEEERQRGNFPDRFSGHQFPNYSSELNVNALLLGDSALYLCASSSRRSSYNSPLHFGNGTRLTVT.

This chain joins TRBV14 and TRBJ2-1; 7 positions match TRBD2. CDR1 and CDR2 (germline): SGHDN, FVKESK. With 1 base clipped from V and 5 bases from J, the junction kept 8 bases outside the gene matches. This CDR3 has 16 amino acids. DNA for the CDR3: TGTGCCAGCAGCCAAGGGCTGGAGCGGGGTAACAATGAGCAGTTCTTC. This translates into CASSQGLERGNNEQFF.

This clone was observed a handful of times. The gene calls are TRBV29-1 and TRBJ2-3; D not certain. V lost 1 base, J lost 3 bases, and 2 bases lay in between. Germline V lookup: CDR1 SQVTM, CDR2 ANQGSEA. The CDR3 sequence is 11 residues long. The CDR3 region is CSVEVTDTQYF. The DNA for the CDR3 is TGCAGCGTTGAAGTAACAGATACGCAGTATTTT.

The chain has TRBV5-6 and TRBJ2-3; D gene ambiguous. V gave up 0 bases and J gave up 3 bases, with 11 bases separating them. This CDR3 has 15 amino acids. The germline V gene has CDR1 SGHDT and CDR2 YYEEEE. DNA of the CDR3: TGTGCCAGCAGCTTGGATTGGGCGTGGACAGATACGCAGTATTTT. Amino acid sequence: CASSLDWAWTDTQYF.

This clone appeared a single time. A much bigger clone sits one base away, suggesting this may be a read error. This chain joins TRBV29-1 and TRBJ1-3; D unclear. The V gene lost 3 bases and the J gene lost 4 bases, with 4 bases spanning the gap. The germline CDR1 and CDR2 sequences are SQVTM and ANQGSEA. The CDR3 has 11 residues. This CDR3 reads CSVEPGNTIYF. Here the CDR3 DNA reads TGCAGCGTTGAGCCAGGAAACACCATATATTTT. The whole variable domain, filled in from reference TRBV29-1 and TRBJ1-3, reads SAVISQKPSRDICQRGTSLTIQCQVDSQVTMMFWYRQQPGQSLTLIATANQGSEATYESGFVIDKFPISRPNLTFSTLTVSNMSPEDSSIYLCSVEPGNTIYFGEGSWLTVV.

The chain combines TRBV10-3 with TRBJ2-1; 12 bases are a match to TRBD2. The germline V gene has CDR1 ENHRY and CDR2 SYGVKD. Trimming took 0 bases from V and 7 from J; bases not matched to a gene: 7. This CDR3 is 17 amino acids long. The CDR3 DNA reads TGTGCCATCAGTGAGTCGAAGCTAGCGGGGGGGCGGAATGAGCAGTTCTTC. Residues: CAISESKLAGGRNEQFF.

The rearrangement links TRBV6-5 to TRBJ2-6; D unresolved. The germline gives CDR1 MNHEY, CDR2 SVGAGI. V was cut by 6 bases and J by 2 bases, with 11 bases left in between. CDR3 length: 15 amino acids. CDR3 loop: CASSKDLAGANVLTF. The CDR3, as DNA: TGTGCCAGCAGCAAAGATTTGGCTGGGGCCAACGTCCTGACTTTC.

The chain couples TRBV6-1 to TRBJ1-2, with D perhaps TRBD1 (5 bases). CDR3 size: 15 residues. Germline V gene lookup returns CDR1 MNHNS and CDR2 SASEGT. Trimming shortened V by 1 base and J by 2 bases, and 11 bases separated the two germline ends. The CDR3 sequence: CASSEVPGLNYGYTF. Here the CDR3 DNA reads TGTGCCAGCAGTGAAGTTCCAGGGTTAAACTATGGCTACACCTTC.

A word on this clone: The same CDR3 also results from other DNA sequences found in this sample. The rearrangement links TRBV2 to TRBJ1-1; tentative D call: TRBD1 (6 bases). This CDR3 has 13 residues. CDR1 and CDR2 from the germline V gene are SNHLY and FYNNEI. The ends were cut back, 6 bases at V and 1 base at J, with 9 bases in the middle. CDR3 sequence reads: CASRPQGNTEAFF. The CDR3 DNA sequence: TGTGCCAGCAGACCACAGGGGAACACTGAAGCTTTCTTT.

This clone was detected a few times. J is TRBJ2-7 and V is TRBV12-2. TRBV12-2 has pseudogene status. This CDR3 is 16 amino acids long. The CDR3 loop is CASRLNPQSYSYEQYF. CDR3 coding DNA: TGTGCAAGTCGCTTAAATCCCCAGAGCTACTCCTACGAGCAGTACTTC.

This clone was counted between two and nine times. CDR3 coding DNA: TGTGCCAGCAGTTTGTGGGGGGCGGCAGATACGCAGTATTTT. Protein sequence: CASSLWGAADTQYF. V usage is TRBV28 and J usage is TRBJ2-3; TRBD1 or TRBD2 may be the D gene (6 bases each). Trimming shortened V by 3 bases and J by 4 bases, and 11 bases separated the two germline ends. The CDR3 extends over 14 amino acids. CDR1 and CDR2 (germline): MDHEN, SYDVKM.

There are a few counts of this clone. The rearrangement uses TRBV6-6 and TRBJ1-4, with unresolved D. The CDR3 length is 11 residues. Germline-derived CDR1 and CDR2 are MNHNY and SVGAGI (reference sequence). Trimming left V 5 bases short and J 13 bases short, with 11 bases between. Here the CDR3 DNA reads TGTGCCAGCAGTGGTGACTGGGGACTGTTTTTT. Translating it yields CASSGDWGLFF.

The chain links TRBV30 to TRBJ1-2, with 8 bases lining up with TRBD1. CDR3 length equals 13 residues. Losses at the gene ends were 5 bases for V and 8 bases for J; bases not matched to a gene: 10. The germline gives CDR1 GTSNPN, CDR2 SVGIG (reference sequence). The CDR3 DNA reads as TGTGCCTGGGGCCGGGACAGGCCCCGGGGCTACACCTTC. It encodes CAWGRDRPRGYTF.

The rearrangement uses TRBV6-1 and TRBJ2-5; possible D gene TRBD2, 6 bases. The CDR3 runs to 14 residues. From germline, CDR1 is MNHNS and CDR2 SASEGT. Trimming pared 8 bases from V and 5 bases from J, leaving 18 bases between. As DNA, the CDR3 is TGTGCCAGCTTCAGGGTAGGGCGGGACGAGACCCAGTACTTC. As protein: CASFRVGRDETQYF.

The V call is TRBV5-6, the J call TRBJ1-2, with TRBD1 as a possible D gene (5 bases). The CDR3 spans 18 residues. CDR1 SGHDT and CDR2 YYEEEE come from the germline V gene. V dropped 4 bases and J dropped 4 bases, with 26 bases sitting between them. CDR3 in DNA: TGTGCCAGCAGCGAAATGGGGCCCATAACAGTTTCTTCCTATGGCTACACCTTC. It codes for CASSEMGPITVSSYGYTF.

The chain couples TRBV5-6 to TRBJ1-6; D ambiguous. Germline V gene lookup returns CDR1 SGHDT and CDR2 YYEEEE. Trimming took 4 bases from V and 7 from J, leaving 18 bases between them. The CDR3 contains 16 residues. The CDR3 spells CASSPTPAGSNSPLHF. CDR3 bases: TGTGCCAGCAGCCCAACCCCTGCAGGTTCGAATTCACCCCTCCACTTT.

The rearrangement links TRBV30 to TRBJ1-2; D possibly corresponds to TRBD1 (6 bases). The CDR3 runs 14 residues. V shed 2 bases and J shed 4 bases, with 14 bases lying between them. CDR1 GTSNPN and CDR2 SVGIG come from the germline V gene (reference sequence). CDR3 sequence (DNA): TGTGCCTGGAGTTCCCGAGGGGGGGGCTATGGCTACACCTTC. This translates into CAWSSRGGGYGYTF.